These 23 T cell receptor beta chains originate from one sample sequenced in a study of shared clonotypes between healthy human individuals. The protocol was immunoSEQ multiplex PCR, while the TCRdb copy is restricted to in-frame clones and leaves out a portion. Here the sample spans under 1,900,000 clones, 97% to 99% being singletons. The sequencing sample was made of naive CD4+ T cells sorted from blood. Noted subset: CD45RA+ positively selected. The receptors were gathered from a man aged 30-40 years in good health.

This chain joins TRBV6-1 and TRBJ1-5; D might be TRBD1 (5 bases). This CDR3 is 13 amino acids long. V lost 4 bases, J lost 7 bases, and 11 bases lay in between. Germline CDR1 MNHNS, CDR2 SASEGT. The CDR3 DNA reads as TGTGCCAGCAGTGCTCGGGGGAACCAGCCCCAGCATTTT. It is translated as CASSARGNQPQHF.

V is TRBV4-1 and J is TRBJ2-1; 14 bases map to TRBD2. V trimming: 4 bases; J trimming: 9 bases; junction bases outside the gene matches: 8. CDR1 MGHRA and CDR2 YSYEKL come from the germline V gene. The CDR3 runs to 16 residues. CDR3 DNA sequence: TGCGCCAGCAGCCGGATGGGACTAGCGGGAGACGGTGAGCAGTTCTTC. As protein: CASSRMGLAGDGEQFF.

This clone is a singleton in its sample. J is TRBJ2-4 and V is TRBV28; 9 bases are a match to TRBD1. This CDR3 region has 15 residues. The ends lost 3 bases at V and 4 bases at J; junction bases unmatched: 4. CDR1 and CDR2 (germline): MDHEN, SYDVKM. CDR3 amino acids: CASSFLDRGKNIQYF. DNA for the CDR3: TGTGCCAGCAGTTTCCTGGACAGGGGTAAAAACATTCAGTACTTC.

The chain carries TRBV28 and TRBJ2-7; D is uncertain. V gave up 4 bases and J gave up 4 bases, with 23 bases separating them. Germline values: CDR1 MDHEN, CDR2 SYDVKM. CDR3 length: 17 amino acids. The CDR3, as DNA: TGTGCCAGCAGTTCACCTTTTAATAGGGTGTTGAAGTACGAGCAGTACTTC. Protein: CASSSPFNRVLKYEQYF.

This chain links TRBV11-2 with TRBJ1-2; 9 bases fit TRBD1. Trimming at V came to 4 bases and at J to 5 bases, leaving 17 bases not matched to a gene. The CDR3 is 18 residues long. Germline lookup yields CDR1 SGHAT and CDR2 FQNNGV. CDR3 region: CASSYSTGQGPLRYGYTF. Written as DNA, the CDR3 is TGTGCCAGCAGCTACTCCACGGGACAGGGTCCTCTTCGATATGGCTACACCTTC.

The chain employs TRBV27 and TRBJ2-7, with D perhaps matching TRBD2 (5 bases). The germline V gene encodes CDR1 MNHEY and CDR2 SMNVEV (reference sequence). The CDR3 is 14 residues long. V lost 2 bases and J 2 bases, leaving 10 bases between the germline ends. CDR3 loop: CASSLRPGAYEQYF. Here the CDR3 DNA reads TGTGCCAGCAGTTTACGTCCCGGGGCCTACGAGCAGTACTTC.

The genes are TRBV6-1 and TRBJ2-3; D gene ambiguous. The CDR3 covers 15 residues. Trimming pared 8 bases from V and 2 bases from J, leaving 17 bases between. Germline lookup yields CDR1 MNHNS and CDR2 SASEGT. CDR3 protein: CASLPRGRLTDTQYF. In DNA, the CDR3 is TGTGCCAGCCTCCCAAGAGGACGACTCACAGATACGCAGTATTTT.

The chain is built from TRBV18 and TRBJ2-5, with D possibly matching TRBD2 (5 bases). Germline V gene lookup returns CDR1 KGHSH and CDR2 LQKENI. Between the trimmed V and J ends, which lost 4 bases and 4 bases, there was a span of 10 bases. This CDR3 comprises 13 residues. In DNA, the CDR3 is TGTGCCAGCTCACTATCGGCGGGAGAGACCCAGTACTTC. Translating gives CASSLSAGETQYF.

A single count supports this clone. Other DNA sequences in this specimen translate into the identical CDR3. This CDR3 reads CASSLGGTGRYEQYF. The CDR3 DNA reads TGCGCCAGCAGCTTGGGTGGGACAGGCCGCTACGAGCAGTACTTC. The gene calls are TRBV5-1 and TRBJ2-7; 8 nucleotides line up with TRBD1. The CDR3 spans 15 residues. Germline V gene data show CDR1 as SGHRS and CDR2 as YFSETQ. V lost 0 bases, J lost 3 bases, and 5 bases stayed unmatched.

The chain employs TRBV7-9 and TRBJ2-5, with D hard to call. Trimming took off 4 bases at V and 8 bases at J, with 8 bases between the two ends. This CDR3 region has 11 residues. The germline gives CDR1 SEHNR, CDR2 FQNEAQ (reference sequence). In DNA form, the CDR3 reads TGTGCCAGCAGCTCCCTTAGTACCCAGTACTTC. This sequence encodes CASSSLSTQYF.

The V call is TRBV19, the J call TRBJ1-2, with TRBD1 identical over 8 bases. There are 15 residues in the CDR3. Germline CDR1 is LNHDA and CDR2 is SQIVND (reference sequence). The junction had 8 bases not matched to a gene; V was cut back by 0 bases and J by 8 bases. CDR3 nucleotide sequence: TGTGCCAGTAGTATAGAGGCGACAGGGGTCCGCGGCTACACCTTC. This encodes CASSIEATGVRGYTF.

The V and J genes are TRBV5-8 and TRBJ1-1; 10 nucleotides agree with TRBD1. Germline V CDR1 and CDR2: SGHTS, YDEGEE. The J segment lost 5 bases and the V segment lost 2 bases, leaving 9 bases of the junction unmatched. This CDR3 is 16 amino acids long. CDR3 nucleotides: TGTGCCAGCAGCTTCTGGACAGGGGGGGCCGTGACTGAAGCTTTCTTT. This encodes CASSFWTGGAVTEAFF.

The chain employs TRBV30 and TRBJ2-1, with D uncertain. V lost 0 bases and J lost 6, with 12 bases in between. This CDR3 region has 14 residues. CDR1 is GTSNPN and CDR2 is SVGIG in the germline V gene (reference sequence). The CDR3 DNA reads as TGTGCCTGGAGTGTAAGTAGGATCGGCAATGAGCAGTTCTTC. Protein product: CAWSVSRIGNEQFF.

The chain uses TRBV9 and TRBJ2-1; possible D gene TRBD2, 6 bases. Trimming stripped 1 base from V and 0 bases from J, with 11 bases between. The CDR3 has 16 residues. Germline V gene sequence: CDR1 SGDLS, CDR2 YYNGEE. CDR3 DNA: TGTGCCAGCAGCGTATTTAGCGGAAGCTCCTACAATGAGCAGTTCTTC. It encodes CASSVFSGSSYNEQFF.

The CDR3 coding sequence is TGTGCCAGCAGCTTGGGGTTACAGGGGATGAGGGAGACCCAGTACTTC. As protein: CASSLGLQGMRETQYF. The chain joins TRBV5-4 to TRBJ2-5, with 7 bases aligning to TRBD1. Germline CDR1 SGHNT, CDR2 YYREEE (reference sequence). The ends lost 0 bases at V and 5 bases at J; junction bases unmatched: 10. This CDR3 has 16 residues. Full variable domain (remainder filled in from reference TRBV5-4 and TRBJ2-5): ETGVTQSPTHLIKTRGQQVTLRCSSQSGHNTVSWYQQALGQGPQFIFQYYREEENGRGNFPPRFSGLQFPNYSSELNVNALELDDSALYLCASSLGLQGMRETQYFGPGTRLLVL.

J is TRBJ1-5 and V is TRBV27; D is unclear. CDR1 is MNHEY, CDR2 SMNVEV, per germline (reference sequence). CDR3 size: 12 residues. Trimming left V 5 bases short and J 3 bases short, with 5 bases between. The CDR3 loop reads CASSPINQPQHF. The CDR3 DNA sequence: TGTGCCAGCAGTCCCATCAATCAGCCCCAGCATTTT.

As for this clone: Other nucleotide sequences in the sample specify the same CDR3. In nucleotides, the CDR3 is TGTGCCAGCAGCCTTGGACTAGCGGGAGTTGAAGAGACCCAGTACTTC. Its protein product is CASSLGLAGVEETQYF. This rearrangement joins TRBV9 to TRBJ2-5; TRBD2 agrees at 13 bases. Germline CDR1 is SGDLS and CDR2 is YYNGEE. The CDR3 length is 16 residues. The junction had 6 bases not matched to a gene; V was cut back by 4 bases and J by 3 bases. Drawing the rest from reference TRBV9 and TRBJ2-5, the complete variable domain is DSGVTQTPKHLITATGQRVTLRCSPRSGDLSVYWYQQSLDQGLQFLIQYYNGEERAKGNILERFSAQQFPDLHSELNLSSLELGDSALYFCASSLGLAGVEETQYFGPGTRLLVL.

This sequence joins TRBV5-1 and TRBJ2-7, with 13 bases lining up with TRBD2. Losses at the gene ends were 4 bases for V and 5 bases for J; bases not matched to a gene: 6. This CDR3 has 15 residues. The germline CDR1 and CDR2 sequences are SGHRS and YFSETQ. CDR3 nucleotides: TGCGCCAGCAGCGCTGGACTAGCGGGAGAGGACGAGCAGTACTTC. Amino acid sequence: CASSAGLAGEDEQYF. Full variable domain (missing parts from reference TRBV5-1 and TRBJ2-7): KAGVTQTPRYLIKTRGQQVTLSCSPISGHRSVSWYQQTPGQGLQFLFEYFSETQRNKGNFPGRFSGRQFSNSRSEMNVSTLELGDSALYLCASSAGLAGEDEQYFGPGTRLTVT.

This chain connects TRBV18 to TRBJ2-7; D may be TRBD1 (6 bases). The germline V gene has CDR1 KGHSH and CDR2 LQKENI. CDR3 length equals 14 residues. Trimming cost V 2 bases and J 3 bases, with 11 bases left between them. CDR3 amino acids: CASSPRTDLYEQYF. The CDR3 DNA follows: TGTGCCAGCTCACCAAGGACAGACCTCTACGAGCAGTACTTC.

The chain carries TRBV6-5 and TRBJ1-5, with D hard to call. Per germline, CDR1 MNHEY and CDR2 SVGAGI. V shed 0 bases and J shed 4 bases, with 10 bases lying between them. There are 15 residues in the CDR3. The CDR3 spells CASSYSLGSNQPQHF. CDR3 coding DNA: TGTGCCAGCAGTTACTCGCTGGGGAGTAATCAGCCCCAGCATTTT.

This chain links TRBV5-1 with TRBJ2-7; no definite D call. Per the germline V gene, CDR1 is SGHRS and CDR2 is YFSETQ. The ends were cut back, 2 bases at V and 2 bases at J, with 8 bases in the middle. This CDR3 spans 13 amino acids. As DNA, the CDR3 is TGCGCCAGCAGCTTACCGGAAGCCTACGAGCAGTACTTC. This sequence encodes CASSLPEAYEQYF.

Notes on this clone: The same CDR3 also results from other DNA sequences found in this sample. V is TRBV29-1 and J is TRBJ1-1; a possible D gene is TRBD1 (5 bases). In germline, CDR1 is SQVTM, CDR2 ANQGSEA. Trimming removed 6 bases from V and 5 bases from J, with 7 bases in between. CDR3 size: 10 residues. The CDR3 sequence: CSVGRTEAFF. DNA for the CDR3: TGCAGCGTGGGACGTACTGAAGCTTTCTTT.

This clone has a single count. The rearrangement uses TRBV11-2 and TRBJ1-5; a possible D gene is TRBD1 (6 bases). Trimming shortened V by 6 bases and J by 6 bases, and 15 bases separated the two germline ends. Germline assignment: CDR1 SGHAT and CDR2 FQNNGV. The CDR3 has 14 amino acids. As DNA, the CDR3 is TGTGCCAGCAGTCAAACAGGGAGCGGTCAGCCCCAGCATTTT. It encodes CASSQTGSGQPQHF.